Each of the 18 T cell receptor beta chains below was sequenced from the same sample in a study of cytomegalovirus exposure and HLA in healthy donors. PCR involved 60 Vbeta and 13 Jbeta primers. Profiling relied on immunoSEQ multiplex PCR, and the TCRdb table lists in-frame clones only, not all of them. The table shows around 180,000 clones, with roughly 90% occurring only once. Sequencing was done on a sample of PBMCs. The receptors shown here come from a girl less than two years old in good health and CMV-seronegative.

The chain couples TRBV5-6 to TRBJ2-7; TRBD1 aligns across 7 bases. From germline, CDR1 is SGHDT and CDR2 YYEEEE. This CDR3 contains 15 residues. J lost 2 bases, V lost 4 bases, and 9 bases had no gene match. CDR3 residues: CASSPRQGGAYEQYF. The CDR3 DNA sequence: TGTGCCAGCAGCCCTCGACAGGGTGGGGCCTACGAGCAGTACTTC.

This chain connects TRBV5-1 to TRBJ2-5, with TRBD2 identical over 7 bases. TRBJ2-7 matches the DNA end more closely, so the J call is doubtful. The CDR3 totals 13 residues. Germline CDR1 SGHRS, CDR2 YFSETQ. CDR3 nucleotides: TGCGCCAGCTCACCGACTAGCTTCTACGAGCAGTACTTC. Protein product: CASSPTSFYEQYF.

V is TRBV2 and J is TRBJ2-1; TRBD2 aligns across 8 bases. CDR1 and CDR2 (germline): SNHLY, FYNNEI. Germline trimming cut 7 bases from V and 0 bases from J; bases unmatched to any gene: 8. The CDR3 has 16 residues. The CDR3 protein is CASITSGPDSYNEQFF. The CDR3, as DNA: TGTGCCAGCATTACTAGCGGCCCCGACTCCTACAATGAGCAGTTCTTC.

This clone was counted only a few times. The V gene is TRBV9, the J gene TRBJ1-3, with D unclear. The length of the CDR3 is 15 residues. Germline CDR1 reads SGDLS; CDR2 reads YYNGEE. The V end lost 0 bases, the J end lost 0 bases, and 7 bases lay between the germline ends. CDR3 nucleotides: TGTGCCAGCAGCGTAGCGGGAAACTCTGGAAACACCATATATTTT. It is translated as CASSVAGNSGNTIYF. The variable domain in full, completed from reference TRBV9 and TRBJ1-3, reads DSGVTQTPKHLITATGQRVTLRCSPRSGDLSVYWYQQSLDQGLQFLIQYYNGEERAKGNILERFSAQQFPDLHSELNLSSLELGDSALYFCASSVAGNSGNTIYFGEGSWLTVV.

The J gene is TRBJ1-4, the V gene TRBV30; 11 bases are a match to TRBD1. V shed 3 bases, J shed 5 bases, and the junction held 5 bases outside the gene matches. Germline CDR1 GTSNPN, CDR2 SVGIG (reference sequence). The CDR3 is 15 residues long. CDR3 nucleotide sequence: TGTGCCTGGAGATGGACAGGGGGCGGAAATGAAAAACTGTTTTTT. Residues: CAWRWTGGGNEKLFF.

The rearrangement uses TRBV6-6 and TRBJ2-7, with TRBD2 matching over 10 bases. The CDR3 runs 14 residues. V shed 7 bases, J shed 3 bases, and the junction held 6 bases outside the gene matches. Germline lookup yields CDR1 MNHNY and CDR2 SVGAGI (reference sequence). This CDR3 is CASKVAGGYYEQYF. CDR3 bases: TGTGCCAGCAAAGTAGCGGGAGGATACTACGAGCAGTACTTC.

The chain recombines TRBV30 with TRBJ1-4, with D perhaps matching TRBD1 (5 bases). CDR1 is GTSNPN, CDR2 SVGIG, per germline (reference sequence). The CDR3 sequence is 16 residues long. V lost 2 bases to trimming and J lost 4 bases, with 17 bases between them. The CDR3 protein is CAWSWGETEFNEKLFF. CDR3 nucleotides: TGTGCCTGGAGTTGGGGCGAGACGGAGTTTAATGAAAAACTGTTTTTT.

This clone was seen only a few times. V gene TRBV6-6 combines with J gene TRBJ1-2; no clear D. Looked up from germline, CDR1 is MNHNY and CDR2 is SVGAGI (reference sequence). Trimming stripped 7 bases from V and 8 bases from J, with 11 bases between. The CDR3 runs to 11 residues. This CDR3 is CASTKGRGYTF. CDR3 nucleotides: TGTGCCAGCACCAAAGGGAGGGGCTACACCTTC.

The rearrangement uses TRBV7-9 and TRBJ2-3; perhaps TRBD2 as D (6 bases). This CDR3 contains 13 residues. V was clipped by 5 bases and J by 4 bases, with 10 bases between them. CDR1 SEHNR and CDR2 FQNEAQ come from the germline V gene (reference sequence). The CDR3 here is CASSSSGADTQYF. The DNA of the CDR3 is TGTGCCAGCAGCAGCTCGGGGGCAGATACGCAGTATTTT.

The chain is built from TRBV9 and TRBJ1-6; D is unresolved. The CDR3 contains 15 residues. V was pared by 0 bases and J by 6 bases, with 10 bases between. Germline V CDR1 and CDR2: SGDLS, YYNGEE. In DNA form, the CDR3 reads TGTGCCAGCAGCGTAGGGGCAGCCCCTAATTCACCCCTCCACTTT. Its protein product is CASSVGAAPNSPLHF.

CDR3 sequence reads: CASSAAFPGQGFYNEQFF. CDR3 sequence (DNA): TGTGCCAGCAGTGCCGCGTTCCCCGGACAGGGGTTCTACAATGAGCAGTTCTTC. This sequence joins TRBV6-1 and TRBJ2-1, with TRBD1 identical over 9 bases. Germline V CDR1 and CDR2: MNHNS, SASEGT. CDR3 length: 18 residues. Losses at the gene ends were 4 bases for V and 3 bases for J; bases not matched to a gene: 13.

V and J are TRBV7-7 and TRBJ2-3; D call uncertain. This CDR3 region has 15 residues. V lost 2 bases and J 6 bases, leaving 15 bases between the germline ends. Germline assignment: CDR1 SSHAT and CDR2 FNYEAQ (reference sequence). CDR3 coding DNA: TGTGCCAGCAGCTTATCCCGTACGAGGTTGGATACGCAGTATTTT. Translated: CASSLSRTRLDTQYF.

The chain carries TRBV6-6 and TRBJ1-2; D gene uncertain. This CDR3 is 16 amino acids long. The germline V gene has CDR1 MNHNY and CDR2 SVGAGI (reference sequence). Trimming pared 2 bases from V and 0 bases from J, leaving 13 bases between. In nucleotides, the CDR3 is TGTGCCAGCAGTTACGTCCGGTACCAAGCTAACTATGGCTACACCTTC. As protein: CASSYVRYQANYGYTF.

The V call is TRBV27, the J call TRBJ1-1; 7 bases are a match to TRBD1. Germline V gives CDR1 MNHEY, CDR2 SMNVEV (reference sequence). The CDR3 extends over 15 amino acids. With 3 bases clipped from V and 5 bases from J, the junction kept 9 bases outside the gene matches. The CDR3 sequence is CASSFAYRGWTEAFF. CDR3 DNA: TGTGCCAGCAGTTTTGCCTACAGGGGTTGGACTGAAGCTTTCTTT.

The chain carries TRBV5-1 and TRBJ2-5; TRBD2 is a possible D gene (7 bases). CDR1 is SGHRS, CDR2 YFSETQ, per germline. Trimming cost V 1 base and J 7 bases, with 17 bases left between them. This CDR3 is 15 amino acids long. The CDR3 DNA follows: TGCGCCAGCAGCTTGTCAGTGGTGGGGGGGGCGACCCAGTACTTC. It translates to CASSLSVVGGATQYF. Together with reference TRBV5-1 and TRBJ2-5, the CDR3 gives the full variable domain: KAGVTQTPRYLIKTRGQQVTLSCSPISGHRSVSWYQQTPGQGLQFLFEYFSETQRNKGNFPGRFSGRQFSNSRSEMNVSTLELGDSALYLCASSLSVVGGATQYFGPGTRLLVL.

The chain combines TRBV11-2 with TRBJ1-5; no firm D call. The CDR3 covers 13 residues. The V end was cut by 4 bases, the J end by 0 bases, with 4 bases between. The germline V gene encodes CDR1 SGHAT and CDR2 FQNNGV. CDR3 DNA sequence: TGTGCCAGCAGCTCGTATAGCAATCAGCCCCAGCATTTT. This encodes CASSSYSNQPQHF.

The chain joins TRBV6-6 to TRBJ2-1; 12 nucleotides match TRBD2. CDR3 length: 14 residues. Germline trimming cut 2 bases from V and 8 bases from J; bases unmatched to any gene: 1. Germline CDR1 is MNHNY and CDR2 is SVGAGI (reference sequence). Written as DNA, the CDR3 is TGTGCCAGCAGTTACCTAGCGGGGGGGGATGAGCAGTTCTTC. Its protein product is CASSYLAGGDEQFF.

The chain employs TRBV25-1 and TRBJ1-1; TRBD1 matches at 7 bases. Per the germline V gene, CDR1 is MGHDK and CDR2 is SYGVNS. The CDR3 length is 15 residues. The V and J ends lost 4 bases and 1 base, in that order; junction bases with no gene match: 6. The CDR3 DNA reads TGTGCCAGCAGTGGGTGGACAGGAGCGAACACTGAAGCTTTCTTT. Encoded protein: CASSGWTGANTEAFF.